The clone carrying this T cell receptor (beta chain) was counted between two and nine times. No antigen is known for it. The data belong to a study of vaccination and CD4 T cells after COVID-19. The wider study: The post-vaccine samples came a median approximately 72 days after dose two (range 14 to 241).

This CDR3 has 16 amino acids. V shed 5 bases and J shed 0 bases, with 14 bases lying between them. CDR1 is SGHVS, CDR2 FQNEAQ, per germline. Treatment described: approximately 9-day PBMC culture with coronavirus spike peptide pools or control peptides (ViraFEST assay). Cultures of PBMCs, about 2 million per well, were set up with around 9.7 IU/ml IL-2 and 10 ug/ml peptide pools. Oncomine TCR Beta short-read sequencing was applied to DNA from cultured CD4+ T cells. TCRdb re-analysed the PCR reads in MiXCR, keeping a single row per CDR3 protein. Of around 16,000 distinct CDR3 sequences in the sample, about 50% are singletons; the top ten hold about an eighth.

V gene TRBV7-8 combines with J gene TRBJ1-5; D is possibly TRBD1 (5 bases). Material: CD4+ T cells from blood, cultured in vitro. This receptor was obtained from a human donor who had recovered from COVID-19. The DNA for the CDR3 is TGTGCCAGCAGCCCGGTTCTGGGGGATAGCAATCAGCCCCAGCATTTT. Residues: CASSPVLGDSNQPQHF. The full variable domain, in which reference TRBV7-8 and TRBJ1-5 provide the parts outside the CDR3, is GAGVSQSPRYKVAKRGQDVALRCDPISGHVSLFWYQQALGQGPEFLTYFQNEAQLDKSGLPSDRFFAERPEGSVSTLKIQRTQQEDSAVYLCASSPVLGDSNQPQHFGDGTRLSIL.